A selection of T cell receptor beta chains follows, all from one sample in a study of T cells after posttransplantation cyclophosphamide. TCRdb keeps only in-frame clones here, not all; method: immunoSEQ multiplex PCR. The sample lists approximately 30,000 clones; 85% to 90% were seen once. The source material was PBMCs. All receptors come from a woman aged 40 to 50 with a blood cancer, CMV-positive, and with a related stem cell donor. CDR3s include the opening cysteine and the closing phenylalanine or tryptophan. Fields, in order: D gene, V gene, clone size, J gene, CDR3 protein, CDR3 DNA. D genes are given only for firm matches. Clone size appears in some rows only: once, few, many, or a class for an expanded clone.

D: TRBD2
V: TRBV6-4
size: NA
J: TRBJ2-1
CDR3: CASRPSGGADEQFF
DNA: TGTGCCAGCAGACCTAGCGGGGGGGCGGATGAGCAGTTCTTC

D: TRBD1
V: TRBV11-2
size: NA
J: TRBJ2-7
CDR3: CASSYTGANYEQYF
DNA: TGTGCCAGCAGCTATACAGGGGCCAACTACGAGCAGTACTTC

D: NA
V: TRBV12-5
size: NA
J: TRBJ2-1
CDR3: CASGLDTNYYNEQFF
DNA: TGTGCTAGTGGTTTGGACACGAACTACTACAATGAGCAGTTCTTC

D: TRBD2
V: TRBV27
size: NA
J: TRBJ2-2
CDR3: CASRAGPVRGLAGATNTGELFF
DNA: TGTGCCAGCCGAGCTGGGCCCGTCCGGGGACTAGCGGGGGCCACGAACACCGGGGAGCTGTTTTTT

D: NA
V: TRBV10-3
size: NA
J: TRBJ1-1
CDR3: CAISESAMGGRQTEAFF
DNA: TGTGCCATCAGTGAGTCGGCTATGGGGGGAAGGCAAACTGAAGCTTTCTTT

D: TRBD1
V: TRBV5-1
size: NA
J: TRBJ1-4
CDR3: CASSQGTGNEKLFF
DNA: TGCGCCAGCAGCCAAGGGACAGGGAATGAAAAACTGTTTTTT

D: NA
V: TRBV29-1
size: once
J: TRBJ2-5
CDR3: CSGITRGRAETQYF
DNA: TGCAGCGGGATTACTAGGGGGAGGGCAGAGACCCAGTACTTC

D: NA
V: TRBV6-1
size: NA
J: TRBJ1-2
CDR3: CAYTTRLNYGYTF
DNA: TGTGCATACACTACAAGGCTCAACTATGGCTACACCTTC

D: TRBD1
V: TRBV13
size: once
J: TRBJ2-7
CDR3: CASSLAWTGGEEQYF
DNA: TGTGCCAGCAGCTTAGCCTGGACAGGGGGCGAGGAGCAGTACTTC

D: NA
V: TRBV27
size: NA
J: TRBJ2-7
CDR3: CASSLGLAYYEQYF
DNA: TGTGCCAGCAGTTTAGGATTAGCATACTACGAGCAGTACTTC

D: TRBD2
V: TRBV7-2
size: NA
J: TRBJ2-3
CDR3: CASSSTYRGGGEDTQYF
DNA: TGTGCCAGCAGCTCAACCTACCGCGGCGGGGGGGAAGATACGCAGTATTTT

D: NA
V: TRBV7-2
size: once
J: TRBJ2-5
CDR3: CASSLPDRPTETQYF
DNA: TGTGCCAGCAGCTTACCAGACAGGCCCACAGAGACCCAGTACTTC

D: NA
V: TRBV2
size: NA
J: TRBJ1-2
CDR3: CASSEQGINYGYTF
DNA: TGTGCCAGCAGTGAACAGGGGATAAACTATGGCTACACCTTC

D: TRBD2
V: TRBV29-1
size: NA
J: TRBJ2-1
CDR3: CSVDIIAGGPYNEQFF
DNA: TGCAGCGTTGATATCATAGCGGGGGGACCCTACAATGAGCAGTTCTTC

D: TRBD1
V: TRBV4-1
size: NA
J: TRBJ2-7
CDR3: CASSLGTGSLEQYF
DNA: TGCGCCAGCAGCCTCGGGACAGGGAGCCTCGAGCAGTACTTC

D: NA
V: TRBV19
size: NA
J: TRBJ2-4
CDR3: CASTGGPSAKNIQYF
DNA: TGTGCCAGCACCGGGGGGCCCTCGGCCAAAAACATTCAGTACTTC

D: NA
V: TRBV2
size: NA
J: TRBJ2-1
CDR3: CASSEALLRGISYNEQFF
DNA: TGTGCCAGCAGTGAAGCGCTTCTAAGGGGGATCTCCTACAATGAGCAGTTCTTC

D: NA
V: TRBV5-1
size: once
J: TRBJ2-1
CDR3: CASSSTFRGTNNEQFF
DNA: TGCGCCAGCAGCTCGACCTTTAGGGGGACGAATAATGAGCAGTTCTTC

D: TRBD1
V: TRBV19
size: NA
J: TRBJ2-3
CDR3: CASSRDRVWGTDTQYF
DNA: TGTGCCAGTAGTAGGGACAGGGTCTGGGGCACAGATACGCAGTATTTT

D: NA
V: TRBV2
size: NA
J: TRBJ1-4
CDR3: CASTWTALNEKLFF
DNA: TGTGCCAGCACCTGGACAGCTCTTAATGAAAAACTGTTTTTT

D: NA
V: TRBV6-6
size: NA
J: TRBJ2-7
CDR3: CASSSPDMISYEQYF
DNA: TGTGCCAGCAGCTCCCCGGACATGATCTCCTACGAGCAGTACTTC

D: NA
V: TRBV27
size: NA
J: TRBJ1-1
CDR3: CASSPRRGLITEAFF
DNA: TGTGCCAGCAGTCCCCGTAGGGGCTTAATCACTGAAGCTTTCTTT

D: NA
V: TRBV21-1
size: NA
J: TRBJ2-2
CDR3: CASSKGQGHGELFF
DNA: TGTGCCAGCAGCAAGGGACAGGGTCACGGGGAGCTGTTTTTT

D: NA
V: TRBV28
size: once
J: TRBJ2-7
CDR3: CASSLSSSYEQYF
DNA: TGTGCCAGCAGTTTGTCTAGCTCCTACGAGCAGTACTTC

D: TRBD1
V: TRBV13
size: NA
J: TRBJ2-5
CDR3: CASSLGGTGGGETQYF
DNA: TGTGCCAGCAGCTTAGGCGGGACAGGGGGCGGAGAGACCCAGTACTTC

D: NA
V: TRBV6-5
size: NA
J: TRBJ2-1
CDR3: CASSVIQGPNEQFF
DNA: TGTGCCAGCAGTGTTATACAGGGCCCCAATGAGCAGTTCTTC

D: NA
V: TRBV4-1
size: NA
J: TRBJ2-2
CDR3: CASSGEGGDTGELFF
DNA: TGCGCCAGCAGCGGTGAGGGGGGGGACACCGGGGAGCTGTTTTTT

D: NA
V: TRBV7-2
size: NA
J: TRBJ2-3
CDR3: CASSLLPGTDTQYF
DNA: TGTGCCAGCAGCTTACTGCCAGGTACAGATACGCAGTATTTT

D: TRBD1
V: TRBV5-1
size: NA
J: TRBJ2-5
CDR3: CASSPTGAPGETQYF
DNA: TGCGCCAGCAGCCCGACAGGGGCCCCGGGAGAGACCCAGTACTTC

D: NA
V: TRBV7-9
size: once
J: TRBJ1-6
CDR3: CASTPSQAFYNSPLHF
DNA: TGTGCCAGCACCCCAAGTCAGGCCTTCTATAATTCACCCCTCCACTTT

D: TRBD1
V: TRBV5-4
size: NA
J: TRBJ1-4
CDR3: CASSLDRDVEKLFF
DNA: TGTGCCAGCAGCCTCGACAGGGATGTGGAAAAACTGTTTTTT

D: TRBD2
V: TRBV4-1
size: NA
J: TRBJ2-7
CDR3: CASSQVPSGDYEQYF
DNA: TGCGCCAGCAGCCAAGTGCCTAGCGGCGACTACGAGCAGTACTTC

D: NA
V: TRBV28
size: NA
J: TRBJ1-1
CDR3: CASSPFRAIRNTEAFF
DNA: TGTGCCAGCAGCCCCTTCAGGGCTATCCGGAACACTGAAGCTTTCTTT

D: TRBD1
V: TRBV18
size: NA
J: TRBJ1-2
CDR3: CASSPPGQGTYGYTF
DNA: TGTGCCAGCTCACCACCGGGACAGGGTACCTATGGCTACACCTTC

D: NA
V: TRBV4-3
size: NA
J: TRBJ1-3
CDR3: CASSQSRASSSGNTIYF
DNA: TGCGCCAGCAGCCAAAGCAGGGCTTCGAGCTCTGGAAACACCATATATTTT

D: TRBD1
V: TRBV19
size: NA
J: TRBJ1-1
CDR3: CASTFMTGMAEAFF
DNA: TGTGCCAGTACCTTCATGACAGGGATGGCTGAAGCTTTCTTT

D: NA
V: TRBV4-2
size: once
J: TRBJ2-1
CDR3: CASSQGGEVNEQFF
DNA: TGTGCCAGCAGCCAGGGCGGGGAAGTAAATGAGCAGTTCTTC

D: TRBD1
V: TRBV19
size: NA
J: TRBJ2-5
CDR3: CASSIVPGQQETQYF
DNA: TGTGCCAGTAGTATAGTTCCGGGACAGCAAGAGACCCAGTACTTC

D: TRBD1
V: TRBV2
size: few
J: TRBJ1-3
CDR3: CASSAGTGAGNTIYF
DNA: TGTGCCAGCAGTGCTGGGACAGGGGCTGGAAACACCATATATTTT

D: TRBD1
V: TRBV5-1
size: NA
J: TRBJ1-6
CDR3: CASSLGDSANSPLHF
DNA: TGCGCCAGCAGCTTGGGGGACAGCGCGAATTCACCCCTCCACTTT

D: NA
V: TRBV4-1
size: NA
J: TRBJ1-5
CDR3: CASSQWTDSNQPQHF
DNA: TGCGCCAGCAGCCAGTGGACAGATAGCAATCAGCCCCAGCATTTT

D: TRBD1
V: TRBV28
size: NA
J: TRBJ1-5
CDR3: CASSGSSTGILNQPQHF
DNA: TGTGCCAGCAGTGGGTCGTCGACAGGGATATTAAATCAGCCCCAGCATTTT

D: NA
V: TRBV6-1
size: NA
J: TRBJ2-1
CDR3: CASSEDFGDIYNEQFF
DNA: TGTGCCAGCAGTGAAGACTTTGGGGACATTTACAATGAGCAGTTCTTC

D: NA
V: TRBV19
size: NA
J: TRBJ1-3
CDR3: CASSNELGNTIYF
DNA: TGTGCCAGTAGTAACGAGCTTGGAAACACCATATATTTT

D: TRBD1
V: TRBV11-2
size: NA
J: TRBJ2-1
CDR3: CASSLDLDRVPGQFF
DNA: TGTGCCAGCAGCTTAGACTTAGACAGGGTCCCTGGGCAGTTCTTC

D: NA
V: TRBV5-6
size: once
J: TRBJ2-1
CDR3: CASSLAGLNNEQFF
DNA: TGTGCCAGCAGCTTGGCAGGACTAAACAATGAGCAGTTCTTC

D: NA
V: TRBV21-1
size: NA
J: TRBJ2-7
CDR3: CAIREDHPYEQYF
DNA: TGTGCCATCAGGGAGGACCACCCCTACGAGCAGTACTTC

D: TRBD1
V: TRBV6-1
size: NA
J: TRBJ1-4
CDR3: CASSVGQGAEKLFF
DNA: TGTGCCAGCAGCGTGGGACAGGGTGCTGAAAAACTGTTTTTT

D: NA
V: TRBV9
size: NA
J: TRBJ2-6
CDR3: CASSPPLGTTGANVLTF
DNA: TGTGCCAGCAGCCCTCCTCTCGGGACAACTGGGGCCAACGTCCTGACTTTC

D: TRBD2
V: TRBV9
size: NA
J: TRBJ2-3
CDR3: CASSVGASSGGPDTQYF
DNA: TGTGCCAGCAGCGTAGGAGCTTCTAGCGGGGGCCCAGATACGCAGTATTTT

D: TRBD2
V: TRBV9
size: NA
J: TRBJ2-7
CDR3: CASSSGLAGSAYEQYF
DNA: TGTGCCAGCAGCTCGGGACTAGCGGGGTCTGCCTACGAGCAGTACTTC

D: NA
V: TRBV19
size: NA
J: TRBJ2-3
CDR3: CASSDSSTDTQYF
DNA: TGTGCCAGTTCGGACTCGTCCACAGATACGCAGTATTTT

D: TRBD1
V: TRBV9
size: NA
J: TRBJ2-7
CDR3: CASSAGTATRTSSYEQYF
DNA: TGTGCCAGCAGCGCGGGGACAGCTACTCGGACCAGCTCCTACGAGCAGTACTTC

D: NA
V: TRBV11-3
size: NA
J: TRBJ2-1
CDR3: CASSPRWSSYNEQFF
DNA: TGTGCCAGCAGCCCCCGCTGGAGCTCCTACAATGAGCAGTTCTTC

D: TRBD1
V: TRBV6-5
size: NA
J: TRBJ1-1
CDR3: CASPDRRFMNTEAFF
DNA: TGTGCCAGCCCGGACAGGAGATTTATGAACACTGAAGCTTTCTTT

D: TRBD2
V: TRBV5-1
size: NA
J: TRBJ2-7
CDR3: CASTFGGGAGYEQYF
DNA: TGCGCCAGCACATTTGGCGGGGGGGCAGGCTACGAGCAGTACTTC

D: TRBD1
V: TRBV4-3
size: NA
J: TRBJ1-2
CDR3: CASSQDRGDRGGYTF
DNA: TGCGCCAGCAGCCAAGATCGGGGGGACAGGGGGGGCTACACCTTC

D: NA
V: TRBV10-3
size: few
J: TRBJ2-2
CDR3: CAISGQRDGELFF
DNA: TGTGCCATCAGTGGACAACGTGACGGGGAGCTGTTTTTT

D: NA
V: TRBV7-6
size: NA
J: TRBJ2-7
CDR3: CASSLEPDHQIKAYEQYF
DNA: TGTGCCAGCAGCTTAGAACCAGATCACCAGATTAAAGCCTACGAGCAGTACTTC

D: TRBD2
V: TRBV11-3
size: NA
J: TRBJ2-3
CDR3: CASSLGEGLAGGPEDTQYF
DNA: TGTGCCAGCAGCTTAGGAGAGGGGCTAGCGGGGGGGCCGGAAGATACGCAGTATTTT